Listed here are 7 T cell receptor beta chains from one sample, sequenced in a study of blood T cell repertoires in COVID-19. Only in-frame clones appear in the TCRdb table, and some are missing; sequencing was by immunoSEQ multiplex PCR. The table lists about 400,000 clones, approximately 87% of them singletons, with about 9.4% in the top ten. The sample was PBMCs or T cells enriched from blood (not recorded which). These receptors came from a woman between 45 and 60 years old who had recovered from COVID-19.

This clone was seen only once. The chain joins TRBV6-5 to TRBJ1-5; tentative D call: TRBD1 (6 bases). The germline gives CDR1 MNHEY, CDR2 SVGAGI. The length of the CDR3 is 15 residues. V lost 6 bases, J lost 6 bases, and 18 bases lay in between. The CDR3 loop is CASRPQGAGVQPQHF. The CDR3 bases are TGTGCCAGCAGGCCACAGGGTGCGGGTGTTCAGCCCCAGCATTTT.

V gene TRBV7-2 combines with J gene TRBJ1-5; 11 bases align to TRBD1. The CDR3 extends over 16 amino acids. Per the germline V gene, CDR1 is SGHTA and CDR2 is FQGNSA. Germline trimming cut 0 bases from V and 7 bases from J; bases unmatched to any gene: 5. CDR3 nucleotide sequence: TGTGCCAGCAGCTTAGCGGGACAGGGGGGTCGGCAGCCCCAGCATTTT. As protein: CASSLAGQGGRQPQHF.

The V call is TRBV4-2, the J call TRBJ2-5; the D gene is possibly TRBD1 (5 bases). The CDR3 is 15 residues long. Trimming took off 0 bases at V and 7 bases at J, with 15 bases between the two ends. In germline, CDR1 is LGHNA, CDR2 YNFKEQ. CDR3 sequence (DNA): TGTGCCAGCAGCCAAGATTCAGGGCCCGGCGGGACCCAGTACTTC. Its translation is CASSQDSGPGGTQYF.

This clone was recorded once. CDR3: CASTRDAEAGGELFF. Here the CDR3 DNA reads TGTGCCAGCACTCGAGACGCCGAGGCGGGCGGGGAGCTGTTTTTT. The chain employs TRBV2 and TRBJ2-2; a possible D gene is TRBD2 (5 bases). Germline CDR1 reads SNHLY; CDR2 reads FYNNEI. This CDR3 region has 15 residues. Trimming removed 7 bases at V and 7 bases at J, with 19 bases between. The whole variable domain, filled in from reference TRBV2 and TRBJ2-2, reads EPEVTQTPSHQVTQMGQEVILRCVPISNHLYFYWYRQILGQKVEFLVSFYNNEISEKSEIFDDQFSVERPDGSNFTLKIRSTKLEDSAMYFCASTRDAEAGGELFFGEGSRLTVL.

The CDR3 DNA sequence: TGTGCCATCAGTGAGTTCCCTCCGGGACAAGTCAACTACGAGCAGTACTTC. Amino acids: CAISEFPPGQVNYEQYF. The chain recombines TRBV10-3 with TRBJ2-7; the D gene is possibly TRBD1 (6 bases). V was clipped by 1 base and J by 3 bases, with 19 bases between them. CDR3 length: 17 amino acids. The germline V gene encodes CDR1 ENHRY and CDR2 SYGVKD.

This clone has just one count. This rearrangement joins TRBV11-3 to TRBJ2-1; weak D call: TRBD1 (5 bases). Germline CDR1 reads SGHNT; CDR2 reads YENEEA. CDR3 length: 17 residues. Trimming shortened V by 1 base and J by 6 bases, and 19 bases separated the two germline ends. The CDR3 sequence: CASSLASGLRGRNEQFF. CDR3 in DNA: TGTGCCAGCAGCTTAGCCTCAGGCCTAAGGGGCCGCAATGAGCAGTTCTTC.

On this clone itself: Relative to the germline gene, one junction end is altered; a read error may explain this. The chain carries TRBV28 and TRBJ1-2; D might be TRBD1 (5 bases). The CDR3 contains 13 residues. Germline V gene lookup returns CDR1 MDHEN and CDR2 SYDVKM. The CDR3 coding sequence is TGTGCCAGCAGTACCCCCGGCCAGGGTCGAGATTCCTTC. As protein: CASSTPGQGRDSF.